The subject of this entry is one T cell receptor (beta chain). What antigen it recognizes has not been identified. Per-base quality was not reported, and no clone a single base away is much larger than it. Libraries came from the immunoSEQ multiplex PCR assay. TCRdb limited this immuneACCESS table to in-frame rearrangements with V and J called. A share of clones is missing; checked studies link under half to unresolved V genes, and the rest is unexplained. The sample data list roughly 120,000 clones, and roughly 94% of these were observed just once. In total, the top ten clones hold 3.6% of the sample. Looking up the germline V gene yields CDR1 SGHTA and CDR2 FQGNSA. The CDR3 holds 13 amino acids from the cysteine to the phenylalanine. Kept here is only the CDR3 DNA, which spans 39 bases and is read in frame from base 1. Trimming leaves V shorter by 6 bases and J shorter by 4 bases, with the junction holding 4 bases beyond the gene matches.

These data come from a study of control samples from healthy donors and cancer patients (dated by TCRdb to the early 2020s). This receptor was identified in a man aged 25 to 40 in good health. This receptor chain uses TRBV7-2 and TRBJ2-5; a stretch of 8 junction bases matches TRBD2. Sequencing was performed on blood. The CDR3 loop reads CASRRLARETQYF. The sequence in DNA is TGTGCCAGCAGAAGACTAGCGCGAGAGACCCAGTACTTC.